These 7 T cell receptor beta chains share one sample of origin, sequenced in a study of regulatory T cells. The primer mix had 52 TRBV and 13 TRBJ primers. The method was immunoSEQ multiplex PCR; TCRdb's version includes in-frame clones alone and lacks a portion of them. The sample gives around 15,000 clones, roughly nine tenths of which show up once; roughly a third is in the top ten. Sequencing input: CD8+ T cells sorted from blood. The receptors originated from a person in their late teens or twenties with CD3G deficiency.

This clone came up once. J is TRBJ1-4 and V is TRBV10-1; D is uncertain. Germline V CDR1 and CDR2: WNHNN, SYGVQD (reference sequence). V was clipped by 2 bases and J by 6 bases, with 4 bases between them. The CDR3 loop spans 12 amino acids. The CDR3 sequence is CASSETDEKLFF. The CDR3 DNA is TGCGCCAGCAGTGAGACTGATGAAAAACTGTTTTTT.

This chain joins TRBV5-5 and TRBJ2-5; 15 nucleotides agree with TRBD2. Trimming removed 2 bases from V and 5 bases from J; junction bases left unmatched: 13. The CDR3 has 19 residues. Germline CDR1 reads SGHKS; CDR2 reads YYEKEE (reference sequence). The chain's CDR3 is CASSLGPGLAGGLVETQYF. The CDR3 DNA follows: TGTGCCAGCAGCTTAGGACCGGGACTAGCGGGGGGATTAGTGGAGACCCAGTACTTC.

The J gene is TRBJ2-2, the V gene TRBV7-9; 7 bases are a match to TRBD2. Germline V gene sequence: CDR1 SEHNR, CDR2 FQNEAQ (reference sequence). This CDR3 contains 15 residues. The J segment lost 4 bases and the V segment lost 7 bases, leaving 9 bases of the junction unmatched. CDR3 nucleotide sequence: TGTGCCAGCACCCTACTCCCGGGGGGCACCGGGGAGCTGTTTTTT. It encodes CASTLLPGGTGELFF.

The chain links TRBV27 to TRBJ1-2; D is possibly TRBD1 (6 bases). From germline, CDR1 is MNHEY and CDR2 SMNVEV (reference sequence). This CDR3 spans 13 amino acids. V was shortened by 2 bases and J by 8 bases, with 12 bases between the two germline ends. CDR3 DNA sequence: TGTGCCAGCAGTTTAGGGGGGGCAGGGGGCTACACCTTC. Its protein product is CASSLGGAGGYTF.

V and J are TRBV5-5 and TRBJ2-7; TRBD1 aligns across 9 bases. CDR1 and CDR2 from the germline V gene are SGHKS and YYEKEE (reference sequence). The CDR3 is 14 amino acids. Unmatched junction bases numbered 6, after V lost 3 bases and J lost 5 bases. CDR3 coding DNA: TGTGCCAGCAGCTCCGGGACAGGGTTTGACGAGCAGTACTTC. This gives the protein CASSSGTGFDEQYF. Complete variable domain (other parts from reference TRBV5-5 and TRBJ2-7): DAGVTQSPTHLIKTRGQQVTLRCSPISGHKSVSWYQQVLGQGPQFIFQYYEKEERGRGNFPDRFSARQFPNYSSELNVNALLLGDSALYLCASSSGTGFDEQYFGPGTRLTVT.

The chain recombines TRBV13 with TRBJ2-2; D is uncertain. V shed 2 bases and J shed 6 bases, with 7 bases lying between them. CDR1 is PRHDT and CDR2 is FYEKMQ in the germline V gene (reference sequence). The CDR3 runs 13 residues. This CDR3 reads CASSLPGPGELFF. The DNA for the CDR3 is TGTGCCAGCAGCTTACCCGGCCCCGGGGAGCTGTTTTTT.

This chain joins TRBV4-1 and TRBJ2-2; unclear D gene. The germline gives CDR1 MGHRA, CDR2 YSYEKL. Trimming stripped 0 bases from V and 4 bases from J, with 9 bases between. This CDR3 is 15 amino acids long. The CDR3 coding sequence is TGCGCCAGCAGCCAAGAGGGGTATGCCACCGGGGAGCTGTTTTTT. This gives the protein CASSQEGYATGELFF.